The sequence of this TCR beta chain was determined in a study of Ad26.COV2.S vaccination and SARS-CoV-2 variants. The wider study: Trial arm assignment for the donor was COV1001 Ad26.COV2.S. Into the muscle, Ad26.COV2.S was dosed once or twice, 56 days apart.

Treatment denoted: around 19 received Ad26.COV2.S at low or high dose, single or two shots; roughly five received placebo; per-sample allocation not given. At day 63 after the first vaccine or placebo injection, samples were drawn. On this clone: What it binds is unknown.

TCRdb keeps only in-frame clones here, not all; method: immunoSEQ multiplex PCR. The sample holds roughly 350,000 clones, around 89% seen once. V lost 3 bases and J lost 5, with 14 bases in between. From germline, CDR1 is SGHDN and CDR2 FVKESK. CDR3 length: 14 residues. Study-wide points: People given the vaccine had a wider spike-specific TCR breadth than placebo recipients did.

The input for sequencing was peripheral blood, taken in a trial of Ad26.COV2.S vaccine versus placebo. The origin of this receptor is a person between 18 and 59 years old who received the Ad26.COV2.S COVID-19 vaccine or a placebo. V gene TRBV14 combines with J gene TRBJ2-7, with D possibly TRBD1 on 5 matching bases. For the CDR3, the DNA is TGTGCCAGCAGCCATCCCGCAGGGTCGGACGAGCAGTACTTC. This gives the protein CASSHPAGSDEQYF.